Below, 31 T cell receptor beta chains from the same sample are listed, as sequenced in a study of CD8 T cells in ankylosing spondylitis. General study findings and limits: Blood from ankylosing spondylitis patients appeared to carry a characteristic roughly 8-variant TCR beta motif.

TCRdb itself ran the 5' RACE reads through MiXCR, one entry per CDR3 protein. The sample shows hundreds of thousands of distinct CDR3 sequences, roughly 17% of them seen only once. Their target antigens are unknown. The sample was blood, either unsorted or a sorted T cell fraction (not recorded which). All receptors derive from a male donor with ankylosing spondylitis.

CDR3 sequence (DNA): TGTGCCAGCAGTCCAGGGGGCGGGGGCAATCAGCCCCAGCATTTT. Translating it yields CASSPGGGGNQPQHF. V usage is TRBV6-1 and J usage is TRBJ1-5, with 8 bases fitting TRBD1. The CDR3 runs 15 residues. Trimming cost V 5 bases and J 2 bases; bases outside gene matches: 5. From germline, CDR1 is MNHNS and CDR2 SASEGT.

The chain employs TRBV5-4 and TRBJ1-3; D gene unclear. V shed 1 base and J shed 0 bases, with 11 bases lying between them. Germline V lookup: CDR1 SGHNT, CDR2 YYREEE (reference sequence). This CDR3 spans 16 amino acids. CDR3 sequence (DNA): TGTGCCAGCAGCTTGTTCGGGTTACCCTCTGGAAACACCATATATTTT. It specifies CASSLFGLPSGNTIYF. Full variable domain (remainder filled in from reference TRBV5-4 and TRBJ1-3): ETGVTQSPTHLIKTRGQQVTLRCSSQSGHNTVSWYQQALGQGPQFIFQYYREEENGRGNFPPRFSGLQFPNYSSELNVNALELDDSALYLCASSLFGLPSGNTIYFGEGSWLTVV.

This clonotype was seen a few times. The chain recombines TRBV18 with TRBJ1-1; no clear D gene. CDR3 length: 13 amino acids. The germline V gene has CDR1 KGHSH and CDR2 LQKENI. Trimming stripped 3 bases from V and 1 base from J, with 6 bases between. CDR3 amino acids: CASSPMGNTEAFF. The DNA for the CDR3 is TGTGCCAGCTCACCGATGGGGAACACTGAAGCTTTCTTT.

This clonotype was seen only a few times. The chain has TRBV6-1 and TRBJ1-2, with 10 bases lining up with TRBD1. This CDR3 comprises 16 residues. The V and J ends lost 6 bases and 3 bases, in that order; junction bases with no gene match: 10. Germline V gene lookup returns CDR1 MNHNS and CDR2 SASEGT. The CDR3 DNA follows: TGTGCCAGCAGCCAACCGCCGGGACAGGGGCACTATGGCTACACCTTC. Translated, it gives CASSQPPGQGHYGYTF.

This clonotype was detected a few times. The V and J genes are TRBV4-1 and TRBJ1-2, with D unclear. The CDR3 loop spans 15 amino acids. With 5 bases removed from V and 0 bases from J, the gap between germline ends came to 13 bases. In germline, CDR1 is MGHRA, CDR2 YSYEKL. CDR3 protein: CASSLADRANYGYTF. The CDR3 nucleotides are TGCGCCAGCAGCTTGGCGGATCGAGCTAACTATGGCTACACCTTC.

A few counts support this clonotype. In DNA, the CDR3 is TGTGCCACCAGCCGCCCAAGGGGGAGCTCTGGGGCCAACGTCCTGACTTTC. This sequence encodes CATSRPRGSSGANVLTF. The rearrangement uses TRBV15 and TRBJ2-6; possibly TRBD1 for D (6 bases). This CDR3 is built from 17 residues. The ends were cut back, 5 bases at V and 0 bases at J, with 14 bases in the middle. Looked up from germline, CDR1 is LNHNV and CDR2 is YYDKDF (reference sequence).

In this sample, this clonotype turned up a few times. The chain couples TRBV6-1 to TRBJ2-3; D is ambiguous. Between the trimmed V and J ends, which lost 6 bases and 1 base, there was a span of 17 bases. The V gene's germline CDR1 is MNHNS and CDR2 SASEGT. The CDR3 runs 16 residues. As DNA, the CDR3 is TGTGCCAGCAGCCCCTCCGGGTGGGCGGGCACAGATACGCAGTATTTT. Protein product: CASSPSGWAGTDTQYF.

The CDR3 nucleotides read TGCGCCAGCAGCCAATCGGGGGCGCGTTCACCCCTCCACTTT. As protein: CASSQSGARSPLHF. The genes are TRBV4-1 and TRBJ1-6; weak D call: TRBD1 (6 bases). Germline values: CDR1 MGHRA, CDR2 YSYEKL. The V end lost 2 bases, the J end lost 9 bases, and 11 bases lay between the germline ends. The CDR3 loop spans 14 amino acids.

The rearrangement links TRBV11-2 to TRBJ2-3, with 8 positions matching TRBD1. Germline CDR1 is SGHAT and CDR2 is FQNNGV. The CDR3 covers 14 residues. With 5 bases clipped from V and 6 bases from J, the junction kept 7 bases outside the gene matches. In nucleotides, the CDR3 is TGTGCCAGCAGCCAGCAGGGGGCCGAGGATACGCAGTATTTT. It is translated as CASSQQGAEDTQYF. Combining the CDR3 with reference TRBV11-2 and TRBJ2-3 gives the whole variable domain EAGVAQSPRYKIIEKRQSVAFWCNPISGHATLYWYQQILGQGPKLLIQFQNNGVVDDSQLPKDRFSAERLKGVDSTLKIQPAKLEDSAVYLCASSQQGAEDTQYFGPGTRLTVL.

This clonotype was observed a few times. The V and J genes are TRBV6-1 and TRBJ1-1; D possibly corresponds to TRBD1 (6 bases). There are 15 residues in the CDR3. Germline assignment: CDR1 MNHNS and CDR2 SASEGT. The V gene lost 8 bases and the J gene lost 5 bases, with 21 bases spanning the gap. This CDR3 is CASPSSGAGGTEAFF. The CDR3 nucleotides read TGTGCCAGCCCCTCGTCGGGGGCGGGGGGGACTGAAGCTTTCTTT.

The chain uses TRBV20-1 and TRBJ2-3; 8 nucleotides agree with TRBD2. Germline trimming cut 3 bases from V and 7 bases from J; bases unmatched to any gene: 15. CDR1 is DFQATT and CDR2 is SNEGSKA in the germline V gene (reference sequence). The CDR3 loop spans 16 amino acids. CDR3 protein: CSASRGGRSGIYTQYF. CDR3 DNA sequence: TGCAGTGCTAGTCGGGGCGGGAGGTCGGGGATATATACGCAGTATTTT.

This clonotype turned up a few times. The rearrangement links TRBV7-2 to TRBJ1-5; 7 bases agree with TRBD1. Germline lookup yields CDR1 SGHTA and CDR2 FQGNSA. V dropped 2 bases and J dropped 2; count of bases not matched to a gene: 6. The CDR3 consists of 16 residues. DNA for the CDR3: TGTGCCAGCAGCTTAAATAGCGACAGGGGCAATCAGCCCCAGCATTTT. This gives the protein CASSLNSDRGNQPQHF.

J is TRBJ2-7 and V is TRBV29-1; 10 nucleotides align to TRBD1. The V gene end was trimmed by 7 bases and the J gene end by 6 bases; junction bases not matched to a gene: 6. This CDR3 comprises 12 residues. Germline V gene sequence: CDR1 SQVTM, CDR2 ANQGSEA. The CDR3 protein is CSAWDRGREQYF. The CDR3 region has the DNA TGCAGCGCATGGGACAGGGGCCGCGAGCAGTACTTC.

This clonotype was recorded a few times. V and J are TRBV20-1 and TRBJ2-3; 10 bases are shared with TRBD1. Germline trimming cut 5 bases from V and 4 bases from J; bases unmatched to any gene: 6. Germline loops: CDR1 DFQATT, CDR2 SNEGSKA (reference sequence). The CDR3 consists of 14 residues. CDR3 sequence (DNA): TGCAGTGCTGACAGGGGGCAAGCGGCAGATACGCAGTATTTT. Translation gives CSADRGQAADTQYF.

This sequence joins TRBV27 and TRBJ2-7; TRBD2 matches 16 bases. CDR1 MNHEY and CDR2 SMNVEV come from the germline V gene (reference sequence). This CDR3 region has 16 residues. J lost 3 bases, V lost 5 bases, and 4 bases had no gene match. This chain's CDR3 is CASSVGTSGRGYEQYF. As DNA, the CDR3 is TGTGCCAGCAGTGTCGGGACTAGCGGGAGGGGCTACGAGCAGTACTTC.

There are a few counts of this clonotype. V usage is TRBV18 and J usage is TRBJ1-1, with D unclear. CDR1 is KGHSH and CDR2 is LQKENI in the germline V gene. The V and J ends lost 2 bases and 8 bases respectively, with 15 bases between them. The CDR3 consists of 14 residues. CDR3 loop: CASSPNPGRAEAFF. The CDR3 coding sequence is TGTGCCAGCTCACCAAATCCGGGTAGGGCCGAAGCTTTCTTT.

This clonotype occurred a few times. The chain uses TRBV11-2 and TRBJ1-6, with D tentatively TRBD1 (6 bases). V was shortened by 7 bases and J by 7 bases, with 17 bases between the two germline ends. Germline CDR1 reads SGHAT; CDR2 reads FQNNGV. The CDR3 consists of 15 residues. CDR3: CASTRSGARNSPLHF. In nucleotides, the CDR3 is TGTGCCAGCACACGATCAGGGGCCAGAAATTCACCCCTCCACTTT. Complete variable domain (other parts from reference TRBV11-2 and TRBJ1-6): EAGVAQSPRYKIIEKRQSVAFWCNPISGHATLYWYQQILGQGPKLLIQFQNNGVVDDSQLPKDRFSAERLKGVDSTLKIQPAKLEDSAVYLCASTRSGARNSPLHFGNGTRLTVT.

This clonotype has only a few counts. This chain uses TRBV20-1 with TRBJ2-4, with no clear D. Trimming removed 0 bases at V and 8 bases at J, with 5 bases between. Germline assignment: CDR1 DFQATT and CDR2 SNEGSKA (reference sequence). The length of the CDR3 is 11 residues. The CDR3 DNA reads TGCAGTGCTAGAGATGTGGACATTCAGTACTTC. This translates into CSARDVDIQYF.

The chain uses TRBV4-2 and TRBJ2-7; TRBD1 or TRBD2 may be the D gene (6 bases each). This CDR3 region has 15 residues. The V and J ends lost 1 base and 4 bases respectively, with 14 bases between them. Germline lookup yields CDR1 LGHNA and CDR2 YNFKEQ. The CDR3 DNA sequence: TGTGCCAGCAGCCAAGCGGGGGCAACTTCGTACGAGCAGTACTTC. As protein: CASSQAGATSYEQYF.

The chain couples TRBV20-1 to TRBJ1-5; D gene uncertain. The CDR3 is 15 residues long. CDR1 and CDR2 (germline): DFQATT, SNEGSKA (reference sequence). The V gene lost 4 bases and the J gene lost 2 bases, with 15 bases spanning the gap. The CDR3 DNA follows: TGCAGTGCTAAAGAGGGCTCCGAAGGCAATCAGCCCCAGCATTTT. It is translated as CSAKEGSEGNQPQHF.

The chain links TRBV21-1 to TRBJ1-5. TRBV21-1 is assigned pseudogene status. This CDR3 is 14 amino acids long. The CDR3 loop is CASSKWQNNQPQHF. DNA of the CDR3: TGTGCCAGCAGCAAATGGCAGAACAATCAGCCCCAGCATTTT.

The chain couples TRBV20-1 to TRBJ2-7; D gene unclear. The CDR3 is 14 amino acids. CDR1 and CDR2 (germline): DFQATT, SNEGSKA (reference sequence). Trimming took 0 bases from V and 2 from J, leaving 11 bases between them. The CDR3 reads CSARDLGQTYEQYF. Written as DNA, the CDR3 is TGCAGTGCTAGAGATCTAGGCCAGACCTACGAGCAGTACTTC.

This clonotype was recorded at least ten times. The CDR3 here is CASSPRGSEQFF. The CDR3 DNA is TGTGCCAGCAGCCCGCGGGGGAGTGAGCAGTTCTTC. The chain has TRBV3-1 and TRBJ2-1; TRBD2 aligns across 7 bases. This CDR3 region has 12 residues. Per the germline V gene, CDR1 is LGHDT and CDR2 is YNNKEL (reference sequence). V was pared by 4 bases and J by 9 bases, with 3 bases of the junction left unmatched.

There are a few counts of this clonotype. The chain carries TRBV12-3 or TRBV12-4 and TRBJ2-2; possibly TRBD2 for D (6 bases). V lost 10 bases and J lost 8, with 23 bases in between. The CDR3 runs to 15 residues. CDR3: CATQTLGLPGGELFF. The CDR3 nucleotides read TGTGCCACGCAGACCTTGGGACTCCCAGGGGGGGAGCTGTTTTTT.

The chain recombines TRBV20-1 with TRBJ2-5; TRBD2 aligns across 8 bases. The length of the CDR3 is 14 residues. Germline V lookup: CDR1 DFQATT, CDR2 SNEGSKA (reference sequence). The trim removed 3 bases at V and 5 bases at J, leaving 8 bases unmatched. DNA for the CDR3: TGCAGTGCTAGTGGGGGTAGCGGGGTGGAGACCCAGTACTTC. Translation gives CSASGGSGVETQYF.

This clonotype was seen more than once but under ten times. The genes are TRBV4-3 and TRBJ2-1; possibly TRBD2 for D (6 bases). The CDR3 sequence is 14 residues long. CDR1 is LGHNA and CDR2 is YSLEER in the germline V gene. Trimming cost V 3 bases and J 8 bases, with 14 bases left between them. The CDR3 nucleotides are TGCGCCAGCAGCCAGACACTAGCCGGGGATGAGCAGTTCTTC. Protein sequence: CASSQTLAGDEQFF.

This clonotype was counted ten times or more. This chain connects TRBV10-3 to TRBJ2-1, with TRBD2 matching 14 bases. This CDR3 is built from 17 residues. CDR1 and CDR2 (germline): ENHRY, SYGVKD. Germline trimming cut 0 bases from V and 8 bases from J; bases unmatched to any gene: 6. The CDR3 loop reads CAISESKGLAGADEQFF. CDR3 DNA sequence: TGTGCCATCAGTGAGTCGAAGGGACTAGCGGGAGCCGATGAGCAGTTCTTC.

The CDR3 DNA is TGTGCCAGCAGTGAAGTGACGGGGATAGATACGCAGTATTTT. It codes for CASSEVTGIDTQYF. The chain joins TRBV2 to TRBJ2-3, with a possible D match to TRBD2 (5 bases). Trimming left V 1 base short and J 5 bases short, with 10 bases between. Germline V CDR1 and CDR2: SNHLY, FYNNEI. CDR3 length: 14 residues.

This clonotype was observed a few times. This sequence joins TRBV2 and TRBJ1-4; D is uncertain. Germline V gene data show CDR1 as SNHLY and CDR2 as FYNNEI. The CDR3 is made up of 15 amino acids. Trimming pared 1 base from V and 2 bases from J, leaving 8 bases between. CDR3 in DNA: TGTGCCAGCAGTGAAGGAGGCCGGACTAATGAAAAACTGTTTTTT. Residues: CASSEGGRTNEKLFF.

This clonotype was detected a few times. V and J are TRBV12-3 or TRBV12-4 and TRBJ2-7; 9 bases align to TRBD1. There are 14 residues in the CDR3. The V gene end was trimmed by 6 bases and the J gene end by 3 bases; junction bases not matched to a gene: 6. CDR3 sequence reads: CASRPTGGLYEQYF. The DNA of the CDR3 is TGTGCCAGCAGACCGACAGGGGGTCTCTACGAGCAGTACTTC.

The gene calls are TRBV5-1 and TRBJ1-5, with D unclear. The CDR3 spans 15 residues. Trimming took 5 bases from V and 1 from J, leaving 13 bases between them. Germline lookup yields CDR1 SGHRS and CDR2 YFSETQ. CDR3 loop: CASSLTPGSNQPQHF. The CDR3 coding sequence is TGCGCCAGCAGTTTGACACCCGGCAGCAATCAGCCCCAGCATTTT.